The 9 T cell receptor beta chains in this list originate from one sample, sequenced in a study of liver allograft versus peripheral blood T cells (dated by TCRdb to about 2020). At the level of the whole study: The study compared T cell receptor repertoires found within transplanted livers against repertoires in the peripheral blood of liver transplant recipients.

TCRdb shows the sequencer as Illumina MiSeq. The raw public reads went through TCRdb reprocessing: fastp at Q25, MiXCR clone calling, in-frame beta chains kept. Rows merge per CDR3 protein into single entries with the most common DNA and genes. This sample holds about 16,000 distinct CDR3 sequences; 20% to 25% were observed only once. The leading ten clones occupy approximately 11% of the sample. These receptors all stem from a human patient who had a liver transplant. Because of the transplant, the T cells may be the graft donor's rather than the patient's own.

On this clonotype: This may stem from a read error, because a much larger clone lies one nucleotide away. The V and J genes are TRBV28 and TRBJ2-3; a weak D match, TRBD1 (7 bases). V was clipped by 2 bases and J by 8 bases, with 14 bases between them. The CDR3 runs 14 residues. Germline values: CDR1 MDHEN, CDR2 SYDVKM. The CDR3: CASSLRRGAGTQYF. In nucleotides, the CDR3 is TGTGCCAGCAGTTTACGCAGGGGGGCGGGTACGCAGTATTTT.

With regard to this clonotype: A much larger clone sits a single nucleotide away, making a read error possible. This CDR3 fails to terminate in the conserved phenylalanine or tryptophan, so it likely reflects a read error. This chain links TRBV6-1 with TRBJ2-5; D perhaps matches TRBD2 (6 bases). The ends were cut back, 1 base at V and 5 bases at J, with 11 bases in the middle. CDR3 length equals 14 residues. CDR1 MNHNS and CDR2 SASEGT come from the germline V gene. CDR3 residues: CASSEGRGGETQYL. The CDR3, as DNA: TGTGCCAGCAGTGAAGGGAGGGGCGGGGAGACCCAGTACTTA.

This clonotype has ten or more counts. The V call is TRBV6-2 or TRBV6-3, the J call TRBJ1-5, with a possible D match to TRBD1 (5 bases). Trimming took 2 bases from V and 3 from J, leaving 8 bases between them. Per germline, CDR1 MNHEY and CDR2 SVGEGT. The CDR3 spans 14 residues. CDR3 nucleotides: TGTGCCAGCAGTTACACAGGAATCAATCAGCCCCAGCATTTT. Translated, it gives CASSYTGINQPQHF.

At least ten counts were recorded for this clonotype. The chain couples TRBV6-2 or TRBV6-3 to TRBJ1-2; D ambiguous. Germline assignment: CDR1 MNHEY and CDR2 SVGEGT. The CDR3 sequence is 16 residues long. V lost 0 bases to trimming and J lost 4 bases, with 15 bases between them. CDR3 protein: CASSYSITDGPYGYTF. The CDR3 DNA reads TGTGCCAGCAGTTACTCGATCACAGACGGTCCCTATGGCTACACCTTC.

The V gene is TRBV20-1, the J gene TRBJ2-7, with 10 bases identical to TRBD2. Germline V lookup: CDR1 DFQATT, CDR2 SNEGSKA (reference sequence). V gave up 6 bases and J gave up 1 base; unmatched junction bases: 9. The CDR3 is 15 amino acids. CDR3 amino acids: CSAYNLAGGSYEQYF. As DNA, the CDR3 is TGCAGTGCCTATAACTTAGCGGGAGGTTCCTACGAGCAGTACTTC.

In its sample, this clonotype ranks as medium-sized. V and J are TRBV18 and TRBJ1-1; no clear D gene. Trimming pared 0 bases from V and 1 base from J, leaving 3 bases between. Germline V gene lookup returns CDR1 KGHSH and CDR2 LQKENI. The CDR3 runs to 13 residues. CDR3 coding DNA: TGTGCCAGCTCACCACCCTGGAACACTGAAGCTTTCTTT. Its protein is CASSPPWNTEAFF.

The chain joins TRBV20-1 to TRBJ2-1; 9 bases map to TRBD1. V lost 2 bases, J lost 7 bases, and 12 bases stayed unmatched. Germline-derived CDR1 and CDR2 are DFQATT and SNEGSKA (reference sequence). The CDR3 is 16 residues long. DNA of the CDR3: TGCAGTGCTAGACCCCTGACAGGGGGTAATTGGAATGAGCAGTTCTTC. It codes for CSARPLTGGNWNEQFF.

The chain carries TRBV6-1 and TRBJ2-1; D gene uncertain. Deletions cut 2 bases from V and 4 bases from J, with 9 bases between. In germline, CDR1 is MNHNS, CDR2 SASEGT. The CDR3 is 14 residues long. CDR3 nucleotides: TGTGCCAGCAGTGAAATTATCGCTTACAATGAGCAGTTCTTC. As protein: CASSEIIAYNEQFF.

V is TRBV7-9 and J is TRBJ1-1; 9 bases match TRBD1. Germline values: CDR1 SEHNR, CDR2 FQNEAQ (reference sequence). The CDR3 consists of 15 residues. J was trimmed by 5 bases and V by 5 bases; bases with no gene match: 9. CDR3 sequence reads: CASSPLGQGWTEAFF. For the CDR3, the DNA is TGTGCCAGCAGCCCCCTAGGACAGGGGTGGACTGAAGCTTTCTTT.